At least ten counts were recorded for the clone carrying this TCR beta chain. The antigen remains undetermined. Patients with uncontrolled infections, other autoimmune diseases, pregnancy or lactation were excluded. The PBMCs were taken from around 10 ml of fresh peripheral blood. The ends were cut back, 0 bases at V and 3 bases at J, with 8 bases in the middle. This CDR3 contains 15 residues. Germline CDR1 reads MNHEY; CDR2 reads SVGEGT. Amplification of TCR beta CDR3 regions was performed using RNA transcripts as template. In the first-round RT-PCR of the TCR CDR3, the HTBI primer set was used. TCRdb reprocessed the multiplex PCR reads via MiXCR and lists one record per CDR3 protein. The data contain 500,000 to 750,000 distinct CDR3 sequences, around a sixth of them singletons. The data were taken from a study of T cells in Graves' hyperthyroidism and ophthalmopathy. Findings of the study overall: With a median lead of around 6.7 months before onset, the model predicted ophthalmopathy. Within blood appeared most thyroid clonotypes that had expanded above 0.001.

Sequenced material: blood. This chain joins TRBV6-2 or TRBV6-3 and TRBJ2-2; D gene uncertain. The sequence came from a woman younger than 45 with Graves' hyperthyroidism. CDR3 loop: CASSYSGRYTGELFF. The DNA of the CDR3 is TGTGCCAGCAGTTACTCAGGCCGGTACACCGGGGAGCTGTTTTTT.